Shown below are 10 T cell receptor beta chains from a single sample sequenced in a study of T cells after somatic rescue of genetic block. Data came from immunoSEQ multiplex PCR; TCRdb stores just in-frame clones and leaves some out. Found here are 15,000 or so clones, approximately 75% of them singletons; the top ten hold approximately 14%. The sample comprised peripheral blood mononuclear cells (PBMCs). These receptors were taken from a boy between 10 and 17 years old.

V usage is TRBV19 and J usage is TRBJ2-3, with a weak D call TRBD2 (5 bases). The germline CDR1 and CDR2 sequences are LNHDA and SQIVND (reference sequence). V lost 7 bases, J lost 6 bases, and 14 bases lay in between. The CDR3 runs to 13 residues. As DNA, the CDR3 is TGTGCCAGTAAGGCTAGCTCTAGCGATACGCAGTATTTT. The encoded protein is CASKASSSDTQYF.

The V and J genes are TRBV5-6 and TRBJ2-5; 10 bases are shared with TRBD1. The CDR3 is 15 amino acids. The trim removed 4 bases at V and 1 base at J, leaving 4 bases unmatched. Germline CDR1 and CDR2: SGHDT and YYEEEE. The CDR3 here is CASSLGQGVQETQYF. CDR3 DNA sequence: TGTGCCAGCAGCCTCGGACAGGGGGTCCAAGAGACCCAGTACTTC. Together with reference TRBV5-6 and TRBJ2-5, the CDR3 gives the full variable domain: DAGVTQSPTHLIKTRGQQVTLRCSPKSGHDTVSWYQQALGQGPQFIFQYYEEEERQRGNFPDRFSGHQFPNYSSELNVNALLLGDSALYLCASSLGQGVQETQYFGPGTRLLVL.

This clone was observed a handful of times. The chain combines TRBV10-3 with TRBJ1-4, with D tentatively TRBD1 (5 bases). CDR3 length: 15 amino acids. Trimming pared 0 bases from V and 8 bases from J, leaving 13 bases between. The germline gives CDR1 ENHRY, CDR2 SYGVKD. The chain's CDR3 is CAISESRGRGEKLFF. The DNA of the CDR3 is TGTGCCATCAGTGAGTCGCGGGGGAGAGGAGAAAAACTGTTTTTT.

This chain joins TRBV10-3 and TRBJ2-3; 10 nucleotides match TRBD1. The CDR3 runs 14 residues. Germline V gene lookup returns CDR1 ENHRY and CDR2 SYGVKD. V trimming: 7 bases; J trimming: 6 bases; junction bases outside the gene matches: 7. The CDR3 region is CAINTGTGADTQYF. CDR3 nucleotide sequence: TGTGCCATCAATACCGGGACAGGGGCCGATACGCAGTATTTT.

CDR3 region: CASSRTAGRYEQYF. CDR3 nucleotide sequence: TGTGCCAGTAGTAGGACTGCGGGGCGATACGAGCAGTACTTC. This sequence joins TRBV19 and TRBJ2-7; maybe TRBD2 (6 bases). The CDR3 loop spans 14 amino acids. Trimming cost V 4 bases and J 4 bases, with 14 bases left between them. Per germline, CDR1 LNHDA and CDR2 SQIVND (reference sequence).

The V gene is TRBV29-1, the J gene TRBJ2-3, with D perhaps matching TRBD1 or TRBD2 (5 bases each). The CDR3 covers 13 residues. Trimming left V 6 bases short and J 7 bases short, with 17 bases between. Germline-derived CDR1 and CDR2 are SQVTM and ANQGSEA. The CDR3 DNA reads TGCAGCGTGGGACCTTATCAGGGTAATACGCAGTATTTT. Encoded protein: CSVGPYQGNTQYF.

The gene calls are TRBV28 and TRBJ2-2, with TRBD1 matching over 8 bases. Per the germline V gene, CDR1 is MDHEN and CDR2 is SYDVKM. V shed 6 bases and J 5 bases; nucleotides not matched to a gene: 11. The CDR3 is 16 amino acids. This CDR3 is CASRPRGTGGTGELFF. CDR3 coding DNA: TGTGCCAGCAGACCTCGGGGCACAGGGGGGACCGGGGAGCTGTTTTTT. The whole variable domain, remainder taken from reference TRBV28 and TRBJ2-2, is DVKVTQSSRYLVKRTGEKVFLECVQDMDHENMFWYRQDPGLGLRLIYFSYDVKMKEKGDIPEGYSVSREKKERFSLILESASTNQTSMYLCASRPRGTGGTGELFFGEGSRLTVL.

The CDR3 region has the DNA TGTGCCAGCTCACCGGGACTAGCGGACACAGATACGCAGTATTTT. Translation gives CASSPGLADTDTQYF. The chain recombines TRBV18 with TRBJ2-3, with 11 bases that match TRBD2. This CDR3 contains 15 residues. Per germline, CDR1 KGHSH and CDR2 LQKENI. V gave up 3 bases and J gave up 2 bases; unmatched junction bases: 1.

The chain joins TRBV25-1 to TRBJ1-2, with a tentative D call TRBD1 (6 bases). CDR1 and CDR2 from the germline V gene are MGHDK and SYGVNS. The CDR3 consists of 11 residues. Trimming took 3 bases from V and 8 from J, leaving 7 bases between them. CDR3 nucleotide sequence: TGTGCCAGCAGTGAGGGGGCAGGCTACACCTTC. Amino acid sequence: CASSEGAGYTF.

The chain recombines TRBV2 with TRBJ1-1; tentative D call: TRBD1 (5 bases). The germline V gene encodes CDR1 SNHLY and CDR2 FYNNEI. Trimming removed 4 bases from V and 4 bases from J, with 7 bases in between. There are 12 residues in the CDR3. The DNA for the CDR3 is TGTGCCAGCAGTGGGACACCCACTGAAGCTTTCTTT. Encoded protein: CASSGTPTEAFF.